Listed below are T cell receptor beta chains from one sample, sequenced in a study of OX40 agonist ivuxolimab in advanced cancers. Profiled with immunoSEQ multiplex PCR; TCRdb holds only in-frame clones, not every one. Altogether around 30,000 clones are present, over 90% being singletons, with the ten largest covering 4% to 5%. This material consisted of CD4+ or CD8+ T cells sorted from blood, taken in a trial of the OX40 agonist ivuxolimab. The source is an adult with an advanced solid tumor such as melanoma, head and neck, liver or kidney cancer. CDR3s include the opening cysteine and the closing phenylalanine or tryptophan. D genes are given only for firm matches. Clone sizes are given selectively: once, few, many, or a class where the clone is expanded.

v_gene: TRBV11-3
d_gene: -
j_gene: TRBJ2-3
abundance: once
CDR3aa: CASSLSGGDTQYF
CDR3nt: TGTGCCAGCAGCTTAAGCGGCGGAGATACGCAGTATTTT

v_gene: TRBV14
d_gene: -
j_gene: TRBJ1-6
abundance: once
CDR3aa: CASSLQGSSYNSPLHF
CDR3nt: TGTGCCAGCAGCCTGCAGGGAAGCTCCTATAATTCACCCCTCCACTTT

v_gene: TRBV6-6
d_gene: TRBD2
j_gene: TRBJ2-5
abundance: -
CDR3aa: CASSPKAGGETQYF
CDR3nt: TGTGCCAGCAGTCCCAAAGCGGGGGGGGAGACCCAGTACTTC

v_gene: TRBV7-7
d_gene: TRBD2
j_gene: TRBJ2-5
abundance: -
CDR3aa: CASSRTSGPQETQYF
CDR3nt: TGTGCTAGCAGCCGGACTAGCGGGCCACAAGAGACCCAGTACTTC

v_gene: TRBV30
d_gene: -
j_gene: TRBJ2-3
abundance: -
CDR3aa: CAWSVRVPDTQYF
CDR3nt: TGTGCCTGGAGTGTAAGGGTCCCAGATACGCAGTATTTT

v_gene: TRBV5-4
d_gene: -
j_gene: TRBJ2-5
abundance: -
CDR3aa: CASSLASGRETQYF
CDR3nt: TGTGCCAGCAGCTTGGCGTCCGGACGGGAGACCCAGTACTTC

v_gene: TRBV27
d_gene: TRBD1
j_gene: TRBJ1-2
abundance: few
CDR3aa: CASSQTGPYGYTF
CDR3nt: TGTGCCAGCAGTCAGACAGGGCCCTATGGCTACACCTTC

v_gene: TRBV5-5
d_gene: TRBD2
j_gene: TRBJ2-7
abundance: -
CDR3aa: CASSIAGVRREQYF
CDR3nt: TGTGCCAGCAGCATAGCGGGAGTGAGGAGAGAGCAGTACTTC

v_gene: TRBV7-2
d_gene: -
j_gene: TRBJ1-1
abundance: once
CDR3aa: CASSLGRETEAFF
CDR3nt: TGTGCCAGCAGCTTAGGGCGGGAGACTGAAGCTTTCTTT

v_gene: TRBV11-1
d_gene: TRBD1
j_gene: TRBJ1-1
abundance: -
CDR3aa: CASSFGTGNTEAFF
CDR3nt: TGTGCCAGCAGCTTCGGGACAGGGAACACTGAAGCTTTCTTT

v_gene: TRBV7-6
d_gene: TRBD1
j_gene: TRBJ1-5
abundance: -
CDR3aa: CASSSSTGVNNQPQHF
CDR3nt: TGTGCCAGCAGCTCTTCTACAGGGGTGAATAATCAGCCCCAGCATTTT

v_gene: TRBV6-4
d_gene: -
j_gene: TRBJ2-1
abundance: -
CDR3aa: CASSDSTRGGYNEQFF
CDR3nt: TGTGCCAGCAGTGACTCGACCCGGGGTGGGTACAATGAGCAGTTCTTC

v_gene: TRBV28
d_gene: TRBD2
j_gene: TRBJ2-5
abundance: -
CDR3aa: CASSSPGGPWKTQYF
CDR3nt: TGTGCCAGCAGTTCACCGGGGGGGCCTTGGAAGACCCAGTACTTC

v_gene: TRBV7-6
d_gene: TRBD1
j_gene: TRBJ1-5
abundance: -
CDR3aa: CASSLDQTRTGDQPQHF
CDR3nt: TGTGCCAGCAGCTTAGATCAAACTCGGACAGGGGATCAGCCCCAGCATTTT

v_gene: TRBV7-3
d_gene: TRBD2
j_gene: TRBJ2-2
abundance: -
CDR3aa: CASSLIGTSAGELFF
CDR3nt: TGTGCCAGCAGCTTGATCGGGACTAGCGCCGGGGAGCTGTTTTTT

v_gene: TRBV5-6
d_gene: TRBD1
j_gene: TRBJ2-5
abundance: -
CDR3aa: CASSLSGGYSQETQYF
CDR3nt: TGTGCCAGCAGCTTGTCAGGGGGATATTCCCAAGAGACCCAGTACTTC

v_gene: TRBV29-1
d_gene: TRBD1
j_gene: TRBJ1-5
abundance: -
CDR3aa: CSVLIGGLDQPQHF
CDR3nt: TGCAGCGTTCTAATAGGGGGCTTGGATCAGCCCCAGCATTTT

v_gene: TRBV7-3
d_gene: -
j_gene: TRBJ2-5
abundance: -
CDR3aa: CASSLSEETQYF
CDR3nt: TGTGCCAGCAGCTTAAGCGAGGAGACCCAGTACTTC

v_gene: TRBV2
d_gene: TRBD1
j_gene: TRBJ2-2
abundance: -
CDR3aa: CASSERQGGELFF
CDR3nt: TGTGCCAGCAGTGAACGACAGGGCGGGGAGCTGTTTTTT

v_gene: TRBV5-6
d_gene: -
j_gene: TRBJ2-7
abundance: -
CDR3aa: CASSLQATYEQYF
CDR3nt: TGTGCCAGCAGCTTGCAGGCAACCTACGAGCAGTACTTC

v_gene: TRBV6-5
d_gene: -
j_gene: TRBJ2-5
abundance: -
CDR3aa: CASRQGLSETQYF
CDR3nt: TGTGCCAGCAGGCAGGGCTTATCAGAGACCCAGTACTTC

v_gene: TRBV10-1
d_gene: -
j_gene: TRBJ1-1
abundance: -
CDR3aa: CASSRDLNTEAFF
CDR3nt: TGCGCCAGCAGCCGGGACCTGAACACTGAAGCTTTCTTT

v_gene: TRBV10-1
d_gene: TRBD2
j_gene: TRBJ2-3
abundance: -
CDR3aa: CASSLAGEVDTQYF
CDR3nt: TGCGCCAGCTCGCTAGCGGGGGAGGTTGATACGCAGTATTTT

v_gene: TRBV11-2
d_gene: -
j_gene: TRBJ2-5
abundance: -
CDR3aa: CASSLIGLSEETQYF
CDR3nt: TGTGCCAGCAGCTTAATAGGTTTGTCAGAAGAGACCCAGTACTTC

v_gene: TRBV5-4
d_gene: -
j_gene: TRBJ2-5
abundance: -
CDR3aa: CASSWEETETQYF
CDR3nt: TGTGCCAGCAGCTGGGAGGAGACGGAGACCCAGTACTTC

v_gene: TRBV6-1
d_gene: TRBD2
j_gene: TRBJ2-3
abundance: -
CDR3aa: CSMGRERIDTQYF
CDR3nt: TGTTCGATGGGGCGGGAGCGTATAGATACGCAGTATTTT

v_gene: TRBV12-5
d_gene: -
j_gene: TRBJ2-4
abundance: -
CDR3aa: CASSELAKNIQYF
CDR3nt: TGTGCTAGTTCGGAGTTAGCCAAAAACATTCAGTACTTC

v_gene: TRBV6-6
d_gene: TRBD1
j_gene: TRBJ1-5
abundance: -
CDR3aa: CATLGEETGIHQPQHF
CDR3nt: TGTGCCACCCTCGGCGAGGAGACAGGGATACATCAGCCCCAGCATTTT

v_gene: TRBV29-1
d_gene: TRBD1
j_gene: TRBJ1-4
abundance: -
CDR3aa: CSAQRGEGAGKLFF
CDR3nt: TGCAGCGCCCAAAGGGGGGAGGGGGCTGGTAAACTGTTTTTT

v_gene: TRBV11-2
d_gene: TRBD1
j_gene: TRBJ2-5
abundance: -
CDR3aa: CASSLNGGQGAGETQYF
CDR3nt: TGTGCCAGCAGCTTAAATGGTGGACAGGGGGCTGGAGAGACCCAGTACTTC

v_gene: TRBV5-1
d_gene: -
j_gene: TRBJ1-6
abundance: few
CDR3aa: CASSLDGADNSPLHF
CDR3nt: TGCGCCAGCAGCTTGGACGGGGCAGATAATTCACCCCTCCACTTT

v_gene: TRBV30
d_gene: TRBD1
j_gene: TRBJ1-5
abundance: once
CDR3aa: CAWSVLSQGQGPQHF
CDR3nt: TGTGCCTGGAGTGTACTTTCACAGGGGCAAGGACCCCAGCATTTT

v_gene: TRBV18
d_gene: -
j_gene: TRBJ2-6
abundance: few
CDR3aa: CASSPFSGANVLTF
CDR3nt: TGTGCCAGCTCTCCTTTCTCTGGGGCCAACGTCCTGACTTTC

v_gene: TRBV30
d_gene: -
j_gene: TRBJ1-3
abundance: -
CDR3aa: CAWTPGNTIYF
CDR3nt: TGTGCCTGGACTCCCGGGAACACCATATATTTT

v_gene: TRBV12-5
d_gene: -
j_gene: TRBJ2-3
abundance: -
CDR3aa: CASGRSGAGGTDTQYF
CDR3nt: TGTGCTAGTGGTCGATCGGGGGCCGGGGGCACAGATACGCAGTATTTT

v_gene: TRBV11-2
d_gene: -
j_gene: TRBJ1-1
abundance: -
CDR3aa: CASSFAGPGTEAFF
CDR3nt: TGTGCCAGCAGCTTCGCAGGGCCGGGCACTGAAGCTTTCTTT

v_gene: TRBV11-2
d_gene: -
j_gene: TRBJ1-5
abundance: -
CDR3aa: CASSLYQNQPQHF
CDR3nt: TGTGCCAGCAGCTTATATCAAAATCAGCCCCAGCATTTT

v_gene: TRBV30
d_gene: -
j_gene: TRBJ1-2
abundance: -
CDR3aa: CAWSGNYGYTF
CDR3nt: TGTGCCTGGAGCGGAAACTATGGCTACACCTTC

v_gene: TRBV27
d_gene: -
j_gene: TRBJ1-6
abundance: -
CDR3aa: CASSLGSGSRKRGPPPLHF
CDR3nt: TGTGCCAGCAGTTTAGGCTCTGGCAGCCGAAAAAGGGGTCCTCCACCCCTCCACTTT

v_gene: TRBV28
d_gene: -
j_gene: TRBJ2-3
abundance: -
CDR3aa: CASRARSPSTDTQYF
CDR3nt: TGTGCCAGCAGGGCTAGGTCTCCTAGCACAGATACGCAGTATTTT

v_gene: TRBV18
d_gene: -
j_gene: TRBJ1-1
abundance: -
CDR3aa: CASSPFGGVSEAFF
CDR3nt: TGTGCCAGCTCACCATTCGGGGGGGTGTCTGAAGCTTTCTTT

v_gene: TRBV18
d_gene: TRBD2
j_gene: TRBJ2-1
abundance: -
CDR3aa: CASSPQTPGTSISNEQFF
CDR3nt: TGTGCCAGCTCACCGCAAACTCCCGGGACTAGTATTTCCAATGAGCAGTTCTTC

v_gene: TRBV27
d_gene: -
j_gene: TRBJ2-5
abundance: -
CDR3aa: CASSLEGTETQYF
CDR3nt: TGTGCCAGCAGTTTAGAGGGGACGGAGACCCAGTACTTC

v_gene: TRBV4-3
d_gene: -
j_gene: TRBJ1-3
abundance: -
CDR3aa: CASSQDFDHSGNTIYF
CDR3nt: TGCGCCAGCAGCCAAGATTTTGACCACTCTGGAAACACCATATATTTT

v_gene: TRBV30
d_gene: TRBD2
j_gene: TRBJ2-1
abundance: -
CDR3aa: CAWSGRGAYNEQFF
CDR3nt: TGTGCCTGGAGTGGGCGGGGGGCCTACAATGAGCAGTTCTTC

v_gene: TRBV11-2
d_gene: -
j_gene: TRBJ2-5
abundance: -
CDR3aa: CASSPAALGVAQYF
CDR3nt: TGTGCCAGCAGCCCGGCGGCCTTAGGGGTGGCCCAGTACTTC

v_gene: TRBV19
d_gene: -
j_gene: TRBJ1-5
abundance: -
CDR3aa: CASSMGPWEAQPQHF
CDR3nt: TGTGCCAGTAGTATGGGGCCCTGGGAGGCTCAGCCCCAGCATTTT

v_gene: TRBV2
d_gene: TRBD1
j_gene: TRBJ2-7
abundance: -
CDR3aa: CASSVDRDYEQYF
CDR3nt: TGTGCCAGCAGCGTAGACAGGGACTACGAGCAGTACTTC

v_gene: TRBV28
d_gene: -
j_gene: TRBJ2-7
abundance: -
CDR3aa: CASGSISYEQYF
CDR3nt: TGTGCCAGCGGGTCCATTTCCTACGAGCAGTACTTC

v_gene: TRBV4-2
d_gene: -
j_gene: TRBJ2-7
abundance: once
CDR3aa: CASSQVGTFSYEQYF
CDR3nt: TGTGCCAGCAGCCAAGTCGGGACATTTTCCTACGAGCAGTACTTC

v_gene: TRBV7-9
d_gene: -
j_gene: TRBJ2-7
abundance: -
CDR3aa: CASSLGGAGSPYEQYF
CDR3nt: TGTGCCAGCAGCTTAGGAGGGGCAGGTTCCCCCTACGAGCAGTACTTC

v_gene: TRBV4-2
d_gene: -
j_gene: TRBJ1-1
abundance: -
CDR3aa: CASSQDLGALNTEAFF
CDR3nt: TGTGCCAGCAGCCAAGATCTTGGGGCCTTGAACACTGAAGCTTTCTTT

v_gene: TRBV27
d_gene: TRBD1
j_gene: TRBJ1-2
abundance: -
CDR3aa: CASSSHQGVRGYTF
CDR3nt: TGTGCCAGCAGTTCCCACCAGGGGGTCCGAGGCTACACCTTC

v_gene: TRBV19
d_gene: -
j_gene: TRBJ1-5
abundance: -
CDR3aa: CASSMGGSNQPQHF
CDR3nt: TGTGCCAGTAGTATGGGGGGGAGCAATCAGCCCCAGCATTTT

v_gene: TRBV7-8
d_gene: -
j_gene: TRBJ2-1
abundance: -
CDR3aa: CASSLLTSRNEQFF
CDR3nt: TGTGCCAGCAGCTTATTAACTAGCAGGAATGAGCAGTTCTTC

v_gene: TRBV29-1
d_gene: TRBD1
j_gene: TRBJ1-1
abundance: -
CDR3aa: CSVTGTGASEAFF
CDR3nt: TGCAGCGTCACCGGGACAGGGGCCAGTGAAGCTTTCTTT

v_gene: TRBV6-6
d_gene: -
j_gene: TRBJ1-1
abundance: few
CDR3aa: CASSSDVAGTEAFF
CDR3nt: TGTGCCAGCAGTTCCGATGTGGCCGGGACTGAAGCTTTCTTT

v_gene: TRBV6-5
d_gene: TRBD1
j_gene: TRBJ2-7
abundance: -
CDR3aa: CASSYDGTGSYEQYF
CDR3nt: TGTGCCAGCAGTTACGATGGGACAGGGAGTTACGAGCAGTACTTC

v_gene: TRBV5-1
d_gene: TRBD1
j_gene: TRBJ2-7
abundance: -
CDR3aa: CASSLGPGQNYEQYF
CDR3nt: TGCGCCAGCAGCTTGGGGCCGGGACAGAACTACGAGCAGTACTTC